These T cell receptor beta chains were read from a single sample in a study of OX40 agonist ivuxolimab in advanced cancers. Profiled with immunoSEQ multiplex PCR; TCRdb holds only in-frame clones, not every one. In the table there are approximately 11,000 clones, 82% of which are singletons. The sequences come from CD4+ or CD8+ T cells sorted from blood, collected in a trial of the OX40 agonist ivuxolimab. The receptors were gathered from an adult with an advanced solid tumor such as melanoma, head and neck, liver or kidney cancer. Both conserved end residues are part of each CDR3. A D gene is named only where the DNA matches it firmly. Size is stated for part of the rows, as once, few or many counts, or as a class when the clone is expanded.

D: -
J: TRBJ2-1
size: -
V: TRBV27
CDR3: CASSPPFF
DNA: TGTGCCAGCAGTCCCCCGTTCTTC

D: -
J: TRBJ1-5
size: -
V: TRBV7-9
CDR3: CASSRGDFQPQHF
DNA: TGTGCCAGCAGCCGAGGGGATTTTCAGCCCCAGCATTTT

D: -
J: TRBJ1-6
size: -
V: TRBV28
CDR3: CASSLRGTYNSPLHF
DNA: TGTGCCAGCAGTTTAAGGGGAACCTATAATTCACCCCTCCACTTT

D: TRBD1
J: TRBJ1-1
size: -
V: TRBV6-6
CDR3: CASSLSGTGLEAFF
DNA: TGTGCCAGCAGTCTTAGCGGGACAGGGCTTGAAGCTTTCTTT

D: -
J: TRBJ1-1
size: -
V: TRBV25-1
CDR3: CASSEWPNTEAFF
DNA: TGTGCCAGCAGTGAATGGCCTAACACTGAAGCTTTCTTT

D: TRBD1
J: TRBJ1-3
size: few
V: TRBV7-9
CDR3: CASSSKKTGAGNTIYF
DNA: TGTGCCAGCAGCTCTAAAAAAACAGGGGCGGGAAACACCATATATTTT

D: -
J: TRBJ2-1
size: few
V: TRBV19
CDR3: CASSILGTTRNNEQFF
DNA: TGTGCCAGTAGTATTCTGGGGACAACACGGAACAATGAGCAGTTCTTC

D: -
J: TRBJ2-3
size: -
V: TRBV9
CDR3: CASTMGSSTDTQYF
DNA: TGTGCCAGCACCATGGGCTCTAGCACAGATACGCAGTATTTT

D: TRBD2
J: TRBJ2-5
size: -
V: TRBV5-6
CDR3: CASSPRPRAGGETQYF
DNA: TGTGCCAGCAGCCCACGACCGCGAGCGGGAGGAGAGACCCAGTACTTC

D: -
J: TRBJ2-1
size: -
V: TRBV7-3
CDR3: CASSFGGRGGTPYNEQFF
DNA: TGTGCCAGCAGCTTCGGCGGTCGGGGCGGGACACCATACAATGAGCAGTTCTTC

D: TRBD2
J: TRBJ2-3
size: -
V: TRBV6-5
CDR3: CASSFHKTSGRWYF
DNA: TGTGCCAGCAGTTTCCATAAAACTAGCGGGAGGTGGTATTTT

D: -
J: TRBJ2-1
size: -
V: TRBV25-1
CDR3: CASKVSGNEQFF
DNA: TGTGCCAGCAAGGTCTCTGGGAATGAGCAGTTCTTC